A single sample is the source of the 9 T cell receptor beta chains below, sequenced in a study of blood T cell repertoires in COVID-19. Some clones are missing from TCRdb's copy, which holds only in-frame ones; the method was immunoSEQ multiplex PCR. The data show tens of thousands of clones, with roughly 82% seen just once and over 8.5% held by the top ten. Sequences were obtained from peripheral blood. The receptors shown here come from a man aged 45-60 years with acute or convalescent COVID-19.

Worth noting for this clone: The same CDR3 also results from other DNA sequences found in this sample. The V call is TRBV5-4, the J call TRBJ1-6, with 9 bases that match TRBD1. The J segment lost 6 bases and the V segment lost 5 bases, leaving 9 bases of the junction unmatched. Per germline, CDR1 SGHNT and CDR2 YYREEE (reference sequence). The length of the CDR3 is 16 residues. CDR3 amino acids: CASSPGQGSSNSPLHF. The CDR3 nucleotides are TGTGCCAGCAGTCCGGGACAGGGTTCGTCTAATTCACCCCTCCACTTT.

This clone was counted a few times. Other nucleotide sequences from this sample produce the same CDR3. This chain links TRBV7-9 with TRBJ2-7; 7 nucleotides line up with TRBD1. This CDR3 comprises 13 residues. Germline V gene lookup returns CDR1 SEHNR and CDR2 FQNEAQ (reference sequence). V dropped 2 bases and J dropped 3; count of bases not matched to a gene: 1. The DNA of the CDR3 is TGTGCCAGCAGCTTATCAGGGGGCTACGAGCAGTACTTC. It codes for CASSLSGGYEQYF.

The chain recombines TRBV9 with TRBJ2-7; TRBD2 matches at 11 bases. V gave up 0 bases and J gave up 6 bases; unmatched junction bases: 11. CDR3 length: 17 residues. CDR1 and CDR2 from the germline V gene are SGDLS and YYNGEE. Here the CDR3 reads CASSVGIAGGPTSEQYF. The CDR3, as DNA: TGTGCCAGCAGCGTAGGAATAGCGGGAGGGCCCACCTCCGAGCAGTACTTC.

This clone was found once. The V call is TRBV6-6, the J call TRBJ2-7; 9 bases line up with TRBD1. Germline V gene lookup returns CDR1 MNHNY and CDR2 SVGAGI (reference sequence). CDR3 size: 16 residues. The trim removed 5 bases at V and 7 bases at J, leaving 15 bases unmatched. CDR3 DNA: TGTGCCAGCAGTCGCGCACCGGGACAGGGAATTGGTGAGCAGTACTTC. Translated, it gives CASSRAPGQGIGEQYF.

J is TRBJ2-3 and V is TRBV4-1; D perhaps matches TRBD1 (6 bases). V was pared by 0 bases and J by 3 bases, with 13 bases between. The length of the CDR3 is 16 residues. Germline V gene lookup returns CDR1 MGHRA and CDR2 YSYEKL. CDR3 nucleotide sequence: TGCGCCAGCAGCCAAGATTTGGGACAAGGGACAGATACGCAGTATTTT. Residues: CASSQDLGQGTDTQYF.

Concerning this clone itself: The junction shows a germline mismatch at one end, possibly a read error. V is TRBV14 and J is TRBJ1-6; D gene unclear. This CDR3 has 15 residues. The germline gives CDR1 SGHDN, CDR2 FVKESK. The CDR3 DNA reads TGTGCCAGCAGTCAAGGGCAAAGATATAATTCACCCCTCCACTTT. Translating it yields CASSQGQRYNSPLHF.

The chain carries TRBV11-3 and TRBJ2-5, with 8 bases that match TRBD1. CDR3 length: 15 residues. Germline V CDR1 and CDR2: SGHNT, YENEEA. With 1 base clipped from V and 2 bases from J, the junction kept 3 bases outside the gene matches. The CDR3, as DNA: TGTGCCAGCAGCTTAGTTACAGGGGGACAAGAGACCCAGTACTTC. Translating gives CASSLVTGGQETQYF.

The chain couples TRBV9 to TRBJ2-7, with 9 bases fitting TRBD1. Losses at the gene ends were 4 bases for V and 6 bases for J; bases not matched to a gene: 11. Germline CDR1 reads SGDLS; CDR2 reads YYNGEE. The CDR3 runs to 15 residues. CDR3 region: CASSPSAGTGSEQYF. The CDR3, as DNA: TGTGCCAGCAGCCCCAGCGCCGGGACAGGGAGCGAGCAGTACTTC.

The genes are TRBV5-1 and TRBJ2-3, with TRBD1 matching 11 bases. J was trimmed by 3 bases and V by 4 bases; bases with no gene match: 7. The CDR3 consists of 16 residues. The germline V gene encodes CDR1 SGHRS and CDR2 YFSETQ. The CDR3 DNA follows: TGCGCCAGCAGCCCGGGACAGGGGGTAATGACAGATACGCAGTATTTT. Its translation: CASSPGQGVMTDTQYF.